One and the same sample provided the 25 T cell receptor beta chains below, sequenced in a study of cytomegalovirus exposure and HLA in healthy donors (dated by TCRdb to about 2017). The library relied on the immunoSEQ multiplex PCR assay. The table was pulled from immuneACCESS by TCRdb, which kept in-frame rearrangements only. Such tables lose some clones; where checked, under half of the loss comes from unresolved V genes, and the rest has no known cause. For this sample the table gives roughly 70,000 clones, of which roughly 95% were detected only once. The ten largest clones capture around 3.2% of the sample. The sequenced material came from PBMCs. All receptors derive from a man between 18 and 35 years old in good health and CMV-seronegative.

This clone was observed a single time. The chain employs TRBV27 and TRBJ2-5; D remains unclear. Germline V lookup: CDR1 MNHEY, CDR2 SMNVEV (reference sequence). Trimming stripped 4 bases from V and 4 bases from J, with 10 bases between. CDR3 length: 13 residues. The CDR3 DNA is TGTGCCAGCAGTTATACTATCACAGAGACCCAGTACTTC. It encodes CASSYTITETQYF.

The chain has TRBV2 and TRBJ2-5; the match to TRBD2 covers 9 bases. The junction had 11 bases not matched to a gene; V was cut back by 7 bases and J by 5 bases. The CDR3 spans 15 residues. The V gene's germline CDR1 is SNHLY and CDR2 FYNNEI. CDR3 nucleotides: TGTGCCAGCACGGGCGGCGGGGGGGATTCGGAGACCCAGTACTTC. It codes for CASTGGGGDSETQYF.

V gene TRBV7-9 combines with J gene TRBJ1-4, with D unresolved. The CDR3 has 13 amino acids. From germline, CDR1 is SEHNR and CDR2 FQNEAQ (reference sequence). V was pared by 5 bases and J by 8 bases, with 12 bases between. The DNA for the CDR3 is TGTGCCAGCAGCACCCGGGAGGAGGAAAAACTGTTTTTT. Translation gives CASSTREEEKLFF.

V usage is TRBV28 and J usage is TRBJ1-2; weak D call: TRBD1 (6 bases). The CDR3 is 13 amino acids. The germline V and J ends were trimmed by 5 bases and 2 bases, with 9 bases remaining between them. In germline, CDR1 is MDHEN, CDR2 SYDVKM. CDR3 nucleotide sequence: TGTGCCAGCAGTAGGGACAACAACTATGGCTACACCTTC. This gives the protein CASSRDNNYGYTF.

Regarding this clone: The sample contains more than one DNA sequence encoding this CDR3. This chain joins TRBV27 and TRBJ2-7; 7 nucleotides agree with TRBD1. Germline lookup yields CDR1 MNHEY and CDR2 SMNVEV (reference sequence). The CDR3 sequence is 14 residues long. V lost 6 bases and J lost 2; bases outside the gene matches: 7. This CDR3 reads CASSLRDRTYEQYF. The CDR3 coding sequence is TGTGCCAGCAGCCTCCGGGACAGAACCTACGAGCAGTACTTC.

This chain uses TRBV5-4 with TRBJ1-1; tentatively, D is TRBD1 (5 bases). The germline CDR1 and CDR2 sequences are SGHNT and YYREEE (reference sequence). V was pared by 3 bases and J by 0 bases, with 12 bases between. The CDR3 extends over 15 amino acids. CDR3 bases: TGTGCCAGCAGCTCAAGACAGAGTATGAACACTGAAGCTTTCTTT. Protein: CASSSRQSMNTEAFF.

The chain uses TRBV7-6 and TRBJ1-1; a possible D gene is TRBD1 (5 bases). CDR1 SGHVS and CDR2 FNYEAQ come from the germline V gene. The V gene lost 1 base and the J gene lost 4 bases, with 13 bases spanning the gap. The CDR3 is 15 residues long. The CDR3: CASSLESGGATEAFF. The CDR3 DNA follows: TGTGCCAGCAGCTTAGAGTCCGGAGGGGCCACTGAAGCTTTCTTT.

The rearrangement joins TRBV30 to TRBJ2-1, with TRBD1 matching over 7 bases. With 1 base clipped from V and 9 bases from J, the junction kept 12 bases outside the gene matches. Germline V CDR1 and CDR2: GTSNPN, SVGIG (reference sequence). The CDR3 is 15 residues long. The CDR3 coding sequence is TGTGCCTGGAGTGGCACAGGGGAGAGGGTCGTTGAGCAGTTCTTC. It is translated as CAWSGTGERVVEQFF.

CDR3 sequence: CASSYSPRTGDGYTF. Here the CDR3 DNA reads TGTGCCAGCAGTTACTCTCCCCGGACAGGGGATGGCTACACCTTC. This sequence joins TRBV6-5 and TRBJ1-2, with 9 bases that match TRBD1. Germline V lookup: CDR1 MNHEY, CDR2 SVGAGI. V was clipped by 0 bases and J by 6 bases; unmatched bases: 5. The CDR3 has 15 residues.

The rearrangement joins TRBV11-2 to TRBJ1-2, with D uncertain. Germline V gene lookup returns CDR1 SGHAT and CDR2 FQNNGV. V was clipped by 4 bases and J by 7 bases, with 16 bases between them. This CDR3 region has 14 residues. The CDR3 here is CASSSSHRPSGYTF. DNA for the CDR3: TGTGCCAGCAGCTCTAGTCATCGTCCCAGTGGCTACACCTTC.

V and J are TRBV10-3 and TRBJ1-2; 12 bases line up with TRBD1. Looked up from germline, CDR1 is ENHRY and CDR2 is SYGVKD. After removal of 5 bases from V and 6 bases from J, the junction contained 4 bases not matched to a gene. The CDR3 runs 14 residues. Here the CDR3 reads CAISWDRGQDGYTF. Here the CDR3 DNA reads TGTGCCATCAGTTGGGACAGGGGGCAGGATGGCTACACCTTC.

The gene calls are TRBV9 and TRBJ1-2, with a weak D call TRBD1 (5 bases). V was cut by 3 bases and J by 4 bases, with 13 bases left in between. The CDR3 sequence is 14 residues long. The germline V gene encodes CDR1 SGDLS and CDR2 YYNGEE. This chain's CDR3 is CASSARQSAYGYTF. The CDR3 DNA is TGTGCCAGCAGCGCACGACAGTCAGCCTATGGCTACACCTTC.

The chain couples TRBV14 to TRBJ1-2, with no clear D. The ends were cut back, 1 base at V and 2 bases at J, with 11 bases in the middle. Germline values: CDR1 SGHDN, CDR2 FVKESK. This CDR3 contains 15 residues. Here the CDR3 reads CASSQGNTQNYGYTF. The CDR3 DNA reads TGTGCCAGCAGCCAAGGAAACACCCAAAACTATGGCTACACCTTC.

V is TRBV10-3 and J is TRBJ2-7, with a weak D call TRBD2 (5 bases). V gave up 10 bases and J gave up 1 base, with 23 bases separating them. Germline values: CDR1 ENHRY, CDR2 SYGVKD. There are 16 residues in the CDR3. CDR3 sequence reads: CATHGIGLRASYEQYF. CDR3 in DNA: TGTGCCACCCACGGGATCGGGCTGCGGGCTTCCTACGAGCAGTACTTC.

The chain recombines TRBV2 with TRBJ1-4, with a weak D call TRBD1 (6 bases). Per germline, CDR1 SNHLY and CDR2 FYNNEI. CDR3 length: 15 residues. Trimming left V 6 bases short and J 3 bases short, with 14 bases between. CDR3 coding DNA: TGTGCCAGCAGACGGACACAGGGACCTAATGAAAAACTGTTTTTT. Its protein is CASRRTQGPNEKLFF.

The V call is TRBV21-1, the J call TRBJ1-4. TRBV21-1 is described as a pseudogene. CDR3 length: 14 amino acids. The CDR3 reads CASSKSGLGEKLFF. The CDR3 bases are TGTGCCAGCAGCAAAAGCGGGTTAGGGGAAAAACTGTTTTTT.

This clone showed up just a few times. The V call is TRBV4-2, the J call TRBJ2-3; TRBD2 matches 11 bases. CDR3 length: 15 amino acids. The germline V gene encodes CDR1 LGHNA and CDR2 YNFKEQ. V shed 4 bases and J 7 bases; nucleotides not matched to a gene: 7. The CDR3 region is CASSPGLADSNTQYF. In nucleotides, the CDR3 is TGTGCCAGCAGCCCGGGACTAGCGGACTCAAATACGCAGTATTTT.

The CDR3 DNA is TGCAGCGTTTCGAGGGATGGCTACACCTTC. Translation: CSVSRDGYTF. The chain joins TRBV29-1 to TRBJ1-2; D gene unclear. The CDR3 is 10 residues long. V lost 5 bases and J 6 bases, leaving 7 bases between the germline ends. Germline values: CDR1 SQVTM, CDR2 ANQGSEA.

The chain couples TRBV7-6 to TRBJ1-5, with D possibly TRBD1 on 6 matching bases. CDR1 and CDR2 from the germline V gene are SGHVS and FNYEAQ. V was trimmed by 1 base and J by 2 bases, leaving 6 bases between them. The CDR3 totals 14 residues. In DNA form, the CDR3 reads TGTGCCAGCAGCTTAGGACAGGGCAATCAGCCCCAGCATTTT. Amino acids: CASSLGQGNQPQHF.

The chain couples TRBV10-3 to TRBJ2-3; TRBD2 aligns across 10 bases. Germline CDR1 and CDR2: ENHRY and SYGVKD. The ends lost 0 bases at V and 2 bases at J; junction bases unmatched: 5. The CDR3 runs to 17 residues. CDR3 in amino acids: CAISESILAGHTDTQYF. CDR3 nucleotides: TGTGCCATCAGTGAGTCGATACTAGCGGGGCACACAGATACGCAGTATTTT.

The chain employs TRBV29-1 and TRBJ1-2, with TRBD1 matching 10 bases. This CDR3 is 17 amino acids long. The germline V gene has CDR1 SQVTM and CDR2 ANQGSEA. Trimming at V came to 1 base and at J to 3 bases, leaving 11 bases not matched to a gene. The CDR3 DNA follows: TGCAGCGTTGAAGGGTACGGGACAGGGGAGGAAGACTATGGCTACACCTTC. Amino acid sequence: CSVEGYGTGEEDYGYTF.

The V gene is TRBV5-4, the J gene TRBJ1-2, with D possibly matching TRBD1 (5 bases). This CDR3 spans 13 amino acids. Trimming left V 5 bases short and J 5 bases short, with 13 bases between. Germline CDR1 is SGHNT and CDR2 is YYREEE (reference sequence). This CDR3 reads CASSPGEPYGYTF. CDR3 nucleotides: TGTGCCAGCAGTCCGGGGGAACCATATGGCTACACCTTC.

The V gene is TRBV7-9, the J gene TRBJ2-7; the D gene is possibly TRBD1 (7 bases). Trimming took off 4 bases at V and 4 bases at J, with 11 bases between the two ends. Germline CDR1 and CDR2: SEHNR and FQNEAQ (reference sequence). This CDR3 is 13 amino acids long. As DNA, the CDR3 is TGTGCCAGCAGCTCGCCAGGGGGGTACGAGCAGTACTTC. Translating it yields CASSSPGGYEQYF.

The V and J genes are TRBV13 and TRBJ1-6; D may be TRBD1 (5 bases). Trimming pared 4 bases from V and 8 bases from J, leaving 18 bases between. Germline values: CDR1 PRHDT, CDR2 FYEKMQ (reference sequence). This CDR3 comprises 16 residues. CDR3 sequence: CASSSEPGGGDSPLHF. CDR3 DNA sequence: TGTGCCAGCAGCTCCGAGCCCGGGGGGGGTGATTCACCCCTCCACTTT.

The V gene is TRBV6-1, the J gene TRBJ2-1; 11 bases fit TRBD1. The germline gives CDR1 MNHNS, CDR2 SASEGT. The CDR3 covers 14 residues. J gave up 7 bases and V 6 bases, and 5 bases lay outside the gene matches. The CDR3 reads CASSSGTGGNEQFF. CDR3 coding DNA: TGTGCCAGCAGCTCCGGGACAGGGGGAAATGAGCAGTTCTTC.